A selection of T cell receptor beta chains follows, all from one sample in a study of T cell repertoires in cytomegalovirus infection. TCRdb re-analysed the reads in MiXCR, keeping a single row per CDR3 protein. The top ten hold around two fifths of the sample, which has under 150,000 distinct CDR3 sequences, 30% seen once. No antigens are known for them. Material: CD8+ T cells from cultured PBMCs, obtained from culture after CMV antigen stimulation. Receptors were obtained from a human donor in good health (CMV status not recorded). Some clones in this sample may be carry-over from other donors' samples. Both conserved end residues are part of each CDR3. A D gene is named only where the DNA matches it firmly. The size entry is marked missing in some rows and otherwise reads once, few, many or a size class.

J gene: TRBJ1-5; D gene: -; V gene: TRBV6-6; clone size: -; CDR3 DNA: TGTGCCAGCGATCTGTGGGGGCCAAGCAATCAGCCCCAGCATTTT; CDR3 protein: CASDLWGPSNQPQHF
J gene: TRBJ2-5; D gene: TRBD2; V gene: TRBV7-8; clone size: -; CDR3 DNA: TGTGCCAGCAGCTGGGGCACTAGCGCGAAAGAGACCCAGTACTTC; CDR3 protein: CASSWGTSAKETQYF
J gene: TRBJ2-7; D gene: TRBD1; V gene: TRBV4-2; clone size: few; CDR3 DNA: TGTGCCAGCAGCCAGGAGGGACAGGGAAGCTACGAGCAGTACTTC; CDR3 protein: CASSQEGQGSYEQYF
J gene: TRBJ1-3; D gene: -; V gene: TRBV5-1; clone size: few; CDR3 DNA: TGCGCCAGTGGGGGAGCCTCTGGAAACACCATATATTTT; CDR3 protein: CASGGASGNTIYF
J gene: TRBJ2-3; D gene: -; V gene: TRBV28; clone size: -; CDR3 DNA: TGTGCCAGCGGCAATGGCTATGGTGGGGGGAGCACAGATACGCAGTATTTT; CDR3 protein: CASGNGYGGGSTDTQYF
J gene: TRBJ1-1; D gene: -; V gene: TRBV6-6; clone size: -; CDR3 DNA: TGTGCCAGCAGTTACTCAGTGGCTGAAGCTTTCTTT; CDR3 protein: CASSYSVAEAFF
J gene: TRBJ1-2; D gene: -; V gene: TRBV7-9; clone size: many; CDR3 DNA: TGTGCCAGCAGCTTAGAGCAGGGGCCTGGCTACACCTTC; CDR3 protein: CASSLEQGPGYTF
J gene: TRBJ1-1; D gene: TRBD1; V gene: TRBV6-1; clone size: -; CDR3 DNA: TGTGCCAGCAGTGAAACCGGGACAGAAACCTTGAACACTGAAGCTTTCTTT; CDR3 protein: CASSETGTETLNTEAFF
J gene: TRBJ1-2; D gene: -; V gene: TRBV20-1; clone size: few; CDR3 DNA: TGCAGTGCCCCGGGGGGCTACACCTTC; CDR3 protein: CSAPGGYTF
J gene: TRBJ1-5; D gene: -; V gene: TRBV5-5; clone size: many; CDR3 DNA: TGTGCCAGCAGCGCAGCTTGGATTGGGGCCAATCAGCCCCAGCATTTT; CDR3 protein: CASSAAWIGANQPQHF
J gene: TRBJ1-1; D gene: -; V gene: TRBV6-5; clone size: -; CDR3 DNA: TGTGCCAGCAGTCAGGACAGTTTGAACACTGAAGCTTTCTTT; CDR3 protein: CASSQDSLNTEAFF
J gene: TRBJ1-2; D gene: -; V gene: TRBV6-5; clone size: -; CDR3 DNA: TGTGCCAGCAGTCCCGGGCCTTTGGATGGCTACACCTTC; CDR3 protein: CASSPGPLDGYTF
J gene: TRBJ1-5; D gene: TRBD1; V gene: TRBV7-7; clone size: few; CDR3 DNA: TGTGCTAGCAGCCCGTGGGACAGGGTGAGCAATCAGCCCCAGCATTTT; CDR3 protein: CASSPWDRVSNQPQHF
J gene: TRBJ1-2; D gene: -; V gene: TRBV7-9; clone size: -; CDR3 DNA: TGTGCCGGTCGGCAGGGTCGGTATGGCTACACCTTC; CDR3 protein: CAGRQGRYGYTF
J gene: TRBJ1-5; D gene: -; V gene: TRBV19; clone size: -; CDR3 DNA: TGTGCCAGTAGTGCATCATATATCAATCAGCCCCAGCATTTT; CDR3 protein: CASSASYINQPQHF
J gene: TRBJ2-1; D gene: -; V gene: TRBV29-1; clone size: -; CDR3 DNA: TGCAGCGTTGAAGTAGGCTGGGGGAATGAGCAGTTCTTC; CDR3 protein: CSVEVGWGNEQFF
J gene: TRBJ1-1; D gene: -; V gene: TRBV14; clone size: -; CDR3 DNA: TGTGCCAGCAGCCAAGATTTGGGCAGGGTAAACACTGAAGCTTTCTTT; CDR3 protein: CASSQDLGRVNTEAFF
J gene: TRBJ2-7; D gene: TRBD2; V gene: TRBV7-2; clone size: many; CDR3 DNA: TGTGCCAGCAGCGTACTAGCGGGGGGTTCCTACGAGCAGTACTTC; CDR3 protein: CASSVLAGGSYEQYF
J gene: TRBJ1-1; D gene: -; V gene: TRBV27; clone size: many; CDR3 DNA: TGTGCCAGCAGTTTATCCGGGGATGGGGGCACTGAAGCTTTCTTT; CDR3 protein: CASSLSGDGGTEAFF
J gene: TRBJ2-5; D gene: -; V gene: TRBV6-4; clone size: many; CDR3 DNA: TGTGCCAGCAGTCCGCGAGCGGGTGTACAAGAGACCCAGTACTTC; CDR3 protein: CASSPRAGVQETQYF
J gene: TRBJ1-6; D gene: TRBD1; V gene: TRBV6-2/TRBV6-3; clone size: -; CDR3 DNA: TGTGCCAGCACCGCGACAGGGGGGAATTCACCCCTCCACTTT; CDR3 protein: CASTATGGNSPLHF
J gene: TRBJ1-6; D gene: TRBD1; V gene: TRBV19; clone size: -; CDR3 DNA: TGTGCCAGTAGTGCCACAGGGGTGTCACCCCTCCACTTT; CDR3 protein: CASSATGVSPLHF
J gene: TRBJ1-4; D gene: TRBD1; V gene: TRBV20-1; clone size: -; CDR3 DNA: TGCAGTGTGACAGGGCCGAGGGCAACTAATGAAAAACTGTTTTTT; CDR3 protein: CSVTGPRATNEKLFF
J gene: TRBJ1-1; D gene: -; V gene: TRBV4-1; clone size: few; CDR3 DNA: TGCGCCAGCAGCCGGGGATCGGGACTCCCGAACACTGAAGCTTTCTTT; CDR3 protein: CASSRGSGLPNTEAFF
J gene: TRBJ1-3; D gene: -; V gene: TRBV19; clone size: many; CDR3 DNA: TGTGCCAGTAGTACCCGCCAGGACTTTGTTGGAAACACCATATATTTT; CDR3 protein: CASSTRQDFVGNTIYF
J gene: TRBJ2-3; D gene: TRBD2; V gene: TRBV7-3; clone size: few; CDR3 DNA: TGTGCCAGCAGCCTAAGCGGGGGGGCCGTGGATACGCAGTATTTT; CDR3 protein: CASSLSGGAVDTQYF
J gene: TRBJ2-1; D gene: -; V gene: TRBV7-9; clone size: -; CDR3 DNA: TGTGCCAGCAGCTCAGAACGCGGGGGCCCCTCCTACAATGAGCAGTTCTTC; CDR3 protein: CASSSERGGPSYNEQFF
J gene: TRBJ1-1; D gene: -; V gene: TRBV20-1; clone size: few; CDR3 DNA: TGCAGTGCTAGATACGCCAGGGGCGTGGGGAACACTGAAGCTTTCTTT; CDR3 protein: CSARYARGVGNTEAFF
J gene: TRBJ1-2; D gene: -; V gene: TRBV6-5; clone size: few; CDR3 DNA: TGTGCCAGCAGATTTAGGGACGGCTACCAGTATGGCTACACCTTC; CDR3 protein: CASRFRDGYQYGYTF
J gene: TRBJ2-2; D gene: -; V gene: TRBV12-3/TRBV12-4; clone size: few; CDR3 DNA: TGTGCCAGCACCACCGACCCGGGGGTAGGCACCGGGGAGCTGTTTTTT; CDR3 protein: CASTTDPGVGTGELFF
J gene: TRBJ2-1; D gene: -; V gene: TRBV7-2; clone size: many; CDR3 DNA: TGTGCCAGCAGCTTAGGTCGGGACTGGGCATACAATGAGCAGTTCTTC; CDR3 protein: CASSLGRDWAYNEQFF
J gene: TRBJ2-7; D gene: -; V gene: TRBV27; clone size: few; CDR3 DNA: TGTGCCAGCAGTTTCAAGGGGTTCTCCTACGAGCAGTACTTC; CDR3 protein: CASSFKGFSYEQYF